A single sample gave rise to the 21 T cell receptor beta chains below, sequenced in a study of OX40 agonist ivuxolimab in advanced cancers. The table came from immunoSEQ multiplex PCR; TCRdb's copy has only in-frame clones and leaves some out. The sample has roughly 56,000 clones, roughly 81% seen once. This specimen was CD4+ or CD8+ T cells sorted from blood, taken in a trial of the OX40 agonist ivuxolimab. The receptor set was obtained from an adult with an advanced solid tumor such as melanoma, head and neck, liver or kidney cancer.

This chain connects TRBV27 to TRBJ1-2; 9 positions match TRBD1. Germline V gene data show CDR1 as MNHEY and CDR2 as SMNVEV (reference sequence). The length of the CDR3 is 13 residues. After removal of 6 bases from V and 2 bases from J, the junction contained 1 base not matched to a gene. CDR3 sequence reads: CASRGTGNYGYTF. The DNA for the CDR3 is TGTGCCAGCAGGGGGACAGGGAACTATGGCTACACCTTC.

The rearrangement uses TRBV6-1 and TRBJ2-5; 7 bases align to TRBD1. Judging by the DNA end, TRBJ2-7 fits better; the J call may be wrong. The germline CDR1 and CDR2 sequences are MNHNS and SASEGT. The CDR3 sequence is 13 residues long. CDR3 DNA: TGTGCCAGCAGAGTAGGACAGGAATACGAGCAGTACTTC. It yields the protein CASRVGQEYEQYF.

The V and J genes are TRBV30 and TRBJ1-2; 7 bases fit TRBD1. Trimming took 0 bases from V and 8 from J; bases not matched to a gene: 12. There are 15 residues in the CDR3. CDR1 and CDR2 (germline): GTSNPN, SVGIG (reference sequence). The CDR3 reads CAWSVQLAGGHGYTF. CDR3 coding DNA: TGTGCCTGGAGTGTTCAATTAGCAGGGGGTCACGGCTACACCTTC.

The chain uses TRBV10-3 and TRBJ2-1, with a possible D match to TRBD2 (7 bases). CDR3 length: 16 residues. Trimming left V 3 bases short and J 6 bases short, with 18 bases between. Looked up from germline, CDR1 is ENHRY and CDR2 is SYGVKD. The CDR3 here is CAISERGAGEGNEQFF. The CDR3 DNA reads TGTGCCATCAGTGAAAGGGGGGCGGGAGAAGGCAATGAGCAGTTCTTC.

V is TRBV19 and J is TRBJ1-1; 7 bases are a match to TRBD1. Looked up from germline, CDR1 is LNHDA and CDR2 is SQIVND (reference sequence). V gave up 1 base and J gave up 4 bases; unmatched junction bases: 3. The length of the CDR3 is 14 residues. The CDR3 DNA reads TGTGCCAGTAGTATAGGTTCAGGGGGCACTGAAGCTTTCTTT. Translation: CASSIGSGGTEAFF.

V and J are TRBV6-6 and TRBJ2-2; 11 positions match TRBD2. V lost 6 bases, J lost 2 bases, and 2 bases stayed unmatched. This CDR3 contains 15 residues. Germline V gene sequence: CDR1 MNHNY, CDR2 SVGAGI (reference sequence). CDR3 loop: CASRGTSGNTGELFF. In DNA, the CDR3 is TGTGCCAGCAGAGGGACTAGCGGCAACACCGGGGAGCTGTTTTTT.

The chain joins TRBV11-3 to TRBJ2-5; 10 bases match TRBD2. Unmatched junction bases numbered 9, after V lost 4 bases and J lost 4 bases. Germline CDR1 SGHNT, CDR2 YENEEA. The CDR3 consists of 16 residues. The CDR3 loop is CASSSWGASGRETQYF. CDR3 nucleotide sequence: TGTGCCAGCAGCTCTTGGGGGGCTAGCGGGAGAGAGACCCAGTACTTC.

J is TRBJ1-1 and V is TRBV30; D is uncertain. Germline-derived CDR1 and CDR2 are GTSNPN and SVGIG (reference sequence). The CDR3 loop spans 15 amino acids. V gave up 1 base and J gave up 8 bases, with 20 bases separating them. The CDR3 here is CAWSATDRWGKEAFF. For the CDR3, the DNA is TGTGCCTGGAGTGCGACGGATCGATGGGGAAAAGAAGCTTTCTTT. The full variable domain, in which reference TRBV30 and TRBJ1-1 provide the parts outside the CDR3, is SQTIHQWPATLVQPVGSPLSLECTVEGTSNPNLYWYRQAAGRGLQLLFYSVGIGQISSEVPQNLSASRPQDRQFILSSKKLLLSDSGFYLCAWSATDRWGKEAFFGQGTRLTVV.

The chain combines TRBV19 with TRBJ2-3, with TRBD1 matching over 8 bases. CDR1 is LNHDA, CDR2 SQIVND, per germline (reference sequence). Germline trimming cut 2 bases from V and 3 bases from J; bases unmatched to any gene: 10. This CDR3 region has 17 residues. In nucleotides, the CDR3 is TGTGCCAGTAGTATATTAATAGGACAGGGAGAAACAGATACGCAGTATTTT. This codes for CASSILIGQGETDTQYF.

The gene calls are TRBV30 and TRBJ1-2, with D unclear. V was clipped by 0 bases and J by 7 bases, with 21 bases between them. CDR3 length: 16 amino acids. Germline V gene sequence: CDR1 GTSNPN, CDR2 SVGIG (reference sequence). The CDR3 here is CAWSVSGLGVGVGYTF. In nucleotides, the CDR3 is TGTGCCTGGAGTGTAAGCGGCCTAGGTGTTGGGGTTGGCTACACCTTC.

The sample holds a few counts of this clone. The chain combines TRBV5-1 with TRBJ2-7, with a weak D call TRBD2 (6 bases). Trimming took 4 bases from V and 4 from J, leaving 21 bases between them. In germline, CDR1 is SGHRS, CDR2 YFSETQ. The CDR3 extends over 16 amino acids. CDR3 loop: CASSPRGAEGVYEQYF. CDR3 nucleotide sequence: TGCGCCAGCAGCCCGCGCGGGGCCGAGGGCGTGTACGAGCAGTACTTC.

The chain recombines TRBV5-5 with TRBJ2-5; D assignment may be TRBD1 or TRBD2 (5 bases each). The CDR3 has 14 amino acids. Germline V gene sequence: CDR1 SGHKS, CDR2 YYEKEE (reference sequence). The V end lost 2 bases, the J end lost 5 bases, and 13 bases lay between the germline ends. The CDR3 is CASSLWGSGETQYF. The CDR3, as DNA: TGTGCCAGCAGCTTATGGGGGTCGGGGGAGACCCAGTACTTC. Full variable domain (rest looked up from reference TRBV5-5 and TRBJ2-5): DAGVTQSPTHLIKTRGQQVTLRCSPISGHKSVSWYQQVLGQGPQFIFQYYEKEERGRGNFPDRFSARQFPNYSSELNVNALLLGDSALYLCASSLWGSGETQYFGPGTRLLVL.

CDR3 bases: TGTGCCACCAGCAGAGTCAGCGGGAGTAGCACAGATACGCAGTATTTT. This translates into CATSRVSGSSTDTQYF. This chain connects TRBV15 to TRBJ2-3, with 8 bases lining up with TRBD2. V shed 1 base, J shed 0 bases, and the junction held 3 bases outside the gene matches. Looked up from germline, CDR1 is LNHNV and CDR2 is YYDKDF (reference sequence). The CDR3 loop spans 16 amino acids. Together with reference TRBV15 and TRBJ2-3, the CDR3 gives the full variable domain: DAMVIQNPRYQVTQFGKPVTLSCSQTLNHNVMYWYQQKSSQAPKLLFHYYDKDFNNEADTPDNFQSRRPNTSFCFLDIRSPGLGDTAMYLCATSRVSGSSTDTQYFGPGTRLTVL.

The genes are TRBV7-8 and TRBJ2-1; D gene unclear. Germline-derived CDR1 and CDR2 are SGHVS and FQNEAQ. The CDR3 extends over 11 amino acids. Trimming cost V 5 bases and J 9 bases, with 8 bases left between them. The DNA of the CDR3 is TGTGCCAGCAGCGCCCGCAGTGAGCAGTTCTTC. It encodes CASSARSEQFF.

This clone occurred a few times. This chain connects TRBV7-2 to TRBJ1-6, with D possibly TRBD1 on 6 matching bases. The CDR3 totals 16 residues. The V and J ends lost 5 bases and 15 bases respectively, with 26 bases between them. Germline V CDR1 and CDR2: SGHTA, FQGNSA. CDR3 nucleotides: TGTGCCAGCAGCCTGGGGAGTTTGGACAGATCTAAAGGCCTCCACTTT. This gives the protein CASSLGSLDRSKGLHF. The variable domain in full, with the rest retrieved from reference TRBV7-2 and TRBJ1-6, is GAGVSQSPSNKVTEKGKDVELRCDPISGHTALYWYRQSLGQGLEFLIYFQGNSAPDKSGLPSDRFSAERTGGSVSTLTIQRTQQEDSAVYLCASSLGSLDRSKGLHFGNGTRLTVT.

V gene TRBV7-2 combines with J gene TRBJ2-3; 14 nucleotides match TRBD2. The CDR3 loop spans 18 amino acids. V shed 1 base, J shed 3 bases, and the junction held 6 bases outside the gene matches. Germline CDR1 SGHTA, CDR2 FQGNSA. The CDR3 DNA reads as TGTGCCAGCAGCTTAGTGACTAGCGGGAGGGCCCGGACAGATACGCAGTATTTT. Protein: CASSLVTSGRARTDTQYF.

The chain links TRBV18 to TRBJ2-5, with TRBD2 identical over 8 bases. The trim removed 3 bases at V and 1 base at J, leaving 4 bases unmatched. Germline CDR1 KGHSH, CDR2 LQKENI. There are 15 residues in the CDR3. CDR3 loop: CASSPRAGVQETQYF. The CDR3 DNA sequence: TGTGCCAGCTCACCGCGAGCGGGGGTCCAAGAGACCCAGTACTTC.

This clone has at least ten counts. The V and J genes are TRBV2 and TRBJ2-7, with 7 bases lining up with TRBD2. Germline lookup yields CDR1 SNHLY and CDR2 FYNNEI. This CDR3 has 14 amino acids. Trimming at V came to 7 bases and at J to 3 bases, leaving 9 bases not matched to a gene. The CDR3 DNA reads TGTGCCAGCACCCCGGGAGGCAGCTACTACGAGCAGTACTTC. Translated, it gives CASTPGGSYYEQYF. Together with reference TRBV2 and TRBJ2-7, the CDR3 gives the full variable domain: EPEVTQTPSHQVTQMGQEVILRCVPISNHLYFYWYRQILGQKVEFLVSFYNNEISEKSEIFDDQFSVERPDGSNFTLKIRSTKLEDSAMYFCASTPGGSYYEQYFGPGTRLTVT.

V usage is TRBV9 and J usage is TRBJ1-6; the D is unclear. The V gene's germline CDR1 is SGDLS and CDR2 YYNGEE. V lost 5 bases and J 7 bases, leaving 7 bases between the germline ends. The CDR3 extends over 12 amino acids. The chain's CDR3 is CASSTANSPLHF. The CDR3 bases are TGTGCCAGCAGTACAGCAAATTCACCCCTCCACTTT.

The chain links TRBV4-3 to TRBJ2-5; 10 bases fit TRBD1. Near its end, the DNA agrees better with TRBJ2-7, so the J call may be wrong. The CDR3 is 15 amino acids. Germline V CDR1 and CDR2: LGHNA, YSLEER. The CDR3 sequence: CASSDSGTGVGEQYF. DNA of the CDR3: TGCGCCAGCAGCGACTCCGGGACAGGGGTGGGCGAGCAGTACTTC.

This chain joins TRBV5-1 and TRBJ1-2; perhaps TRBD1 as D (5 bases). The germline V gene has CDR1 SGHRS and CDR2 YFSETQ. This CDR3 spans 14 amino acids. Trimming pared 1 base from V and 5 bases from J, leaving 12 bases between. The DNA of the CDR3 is TGCGCCAGCAGCTTGATAGGGGATGAGTATGGCTACACCTTC. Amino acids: CASSLIGDEYGYTF.